Described below is a single T cell receptor beta chain sequence and its context. Germline and junction disagree at one end, which may indicate a read error. The sample belongs to a study of cytomegalovirus exposure and HLA in healthy donors. PCR was performed using 60 Vbeta and 13 Jbeta primers. Profiled with immunoSEQ multiplex PCR; TCRdb holds only in-frame clones, not every one. The top ten clones hold around 7.1% of a sample with 150,000 or so clones, 79% of them seen once. The TCR comes from a woman aged 35 to 49 in good health and CMV-seropositive. Sequenced: PBMCs.

The CDR3 DNA reads as TGTTCCAGCAGCTTTGTAGGGACACTAACCTACGAGCAGTACTTC. As protein: CSSSFVGTLTYEQYF. The chain has TRBV7-9 and TRBJ2-7; a weak D match, TRBD1 (6 bases). CDR1 is SEHNR, CDR2 FQNEAQ, per germline (reference sequence). CDR3 length: 15 amino acids.